One and the same sample provided the 25 T cell receptor beta chains below, sequenced in a study of blood T cells in healthy people across ages. Combining a sample-barcoded 5' primer with a J-beta primer mix, a second PCR ran for about 6 to 12 cycles. A single record per CDR3 protein comes from TCRdb applying MiXCR to the 5' RACE reads. The sample lists hundreds of thousands of distinct CDR3 sequences, under 45% occurring once. The sequenced sample was blood. These receptors were taken from a man aged 60 to 69 in good health.

This clonotype came up a few times. The V and J genes are TRBV2 and TRBJ2-1, with TRBD1 as a possible D gene (6 bases). This CDR3 comprises 15 residues. V lost 4 bases and J lost 5, with 15 bases in between. The V gene's germline CDR1 is SNHLY and CDR2 FYNNEI. The CDR3 reads CASSAGQSLNNEQFF. The CDR3 DNA reads TGTGCCAGCAGTGCCGGACAGAGTCTTAACAATGAGCAGTTCTTC.

The chain uses TRBV5-1 and TRBJ2-4; the match to TRBD1 covers 8 bases. J was trimmed by 3 bases and V by 0 bases; bases with no gene match: 2. Germline CDR1 and CDR2: SGHRS and YFSETQ. The CDR3 runs 15 residues. The CDR3 is CASSLGTGYKNIQYF. For the CDR3, the DNA is TGCGCCAGCAGCTTGGGGACAGGGTACAAAAACATTCAGTACTTC.

V and J are TRBV6-5 and TRBJ2-1; D might be TRBD1 (5 bases). The CDR3 contains 16 residues. Trimming took off 6 bases at V and 5 bases at J, with 20 bases between the two ends. Germline V gene data show CDR1 as MNHEY and CDR2 as SVGAGI. In nucleotides, the CDR3 is TGTGCCAGCAGGACAGCCCGAAGCCTAAACAACAATGAGCAGTTCTTC. The encoded protein is CASRTARSLNNNEQFF.

The rearrangement uses TRBV20-1 and TRBJ2-4; D not resolved. The end of the DNA is better explained by TRBJ2-7, so the J call may be wrong. This CDR3 is 11 amino acids long. Germline CDR1 and CDR2: DFQATT and SNEGSKA (reference sequence). As DNA, the CDR3 is TGCAGTGCTAGTGAAGACTACGAGCAGTACTTC. Protein product: CSASEDYEQYF.

CDR3 loop: CAIKDSRRYEQYF. For the CDR3, the DNA is TGTGCCATTAAGGACAGCCGGCGCTACGAGCAGTACTTC. This chain links TRBV12-3 or TRBV12-4 with TRBJ2-7; possible D gene TRBD1, 6 bases. V was trimmed by 10 bases and J by 3 bases, leaving 16 bases between them. This CDR3 has 13 amino acids.

The table lists this clonotype with a few counts. The rearrangement uses TRBV28 and TRBJ2-5; tentatively, D is TRBD2 (6 bases). The CDR3 extends over 12 amino acids. Looked up from germline, CDR1 is MDHEN and CDR2 is SYDVKM. Trimming removed 7 bases from V and 6 bases from J, with 12 bases in between. The CDR3 is CASTAGRQTQYF. CDR3 DNA sequence: TGTGCCAGCACCGCGGGGCGACAGACCCAGTACTTC.

This clonotype occurred a few times. The rearrangement joins TRBV20-1 to TRBJ2-1, with TRBD2 matching over 9 bases. This CDR3 spans 17 amino acids. J gave up 3 bases and V 2 bases, and 11 bases lay outside the gene matches. In germline, CDR1 is DFQATT, CDR2 SNEGSKA (reference sequence). The CDR3 here is CSARREGTSLLYNEQFF. The CDR3 region has the DNA TGCAGTGCTAGACGTGAAGGGACTAGCCTACTCTACAATGAGCAGTTCTTC.

In its sample, this clonotype was seen a few times. The V gene is TRBV7-6, the J gene TRBJ2-5; the match to TRBD1 covers 8 bases. Germline lookup yields CDR1 SGHVS and CDR2 FNYEAQ. The CDR3 sequence is 13 residues long. V shed 4 bases and J 6 bases; nucleotides not matched to a gene: 4. The CDR3 is CASSSYRGKTQYF. CDR3 nucleotides: TGTGCCAGCAGCTCGTACAGGGGGAAGACCCAGTACTTC.

The CDR3 region has the DNA TGTGCCAGCAGCGGGGGACAGGGGTACACCTACGAGCAGTACTTC. It translates to CASSGGQGYTYEQYF. This chain connects TRBV7-2 to TRBJ2-7, with 10 bases that match TRBD1. The CDR3 sequence is 15 residues long. Germline CDR1 and CDR2: SGHTA and FQGNSA. Trimming took 5 bases from V and 2 from J; bases not matched to a gene: 6.

This clonotype was seen a handful of times. The chain links TRBV19 to TRBJ2-4, with 8 bases aligning to TRBD1. The J call may be faulty, since TRBJ2-7 better matches the DNA end. Germline CDR1 and CDR2: LNHDA and SQIVND (reference sequence). The CDR3 sequence is 15 residues long. CDR3 amino acids: CASSTRDRSRYEQYF. CDR3 bases: TGTGCCAGTAGTACCCGGGACAGGAGTCGGTACGAGCAGTACTTC.

This clonotype was detected only a few times. The chain couples TRBV7-2 to TRBJ2-1; either TRBD1 or TRBD2 may fit D (5 bases each). Trimming left V 7 bases short and J 4 bases short, with 14 bases between. In germline, CDR1 is SGHTA, CDR2 FQGNSA. The CDR3 runs to 14 residues. In nucleotides, the CDR3 is TGTGCCAGCAAAACGGGGCAGCTGTACAATGAGCAGTTCTTC. Translation gives CASKTGQLYNEQFF. Combining the CDR3 with reference TRBV7-2 and TRBJ2-1 gives the whole variable domain GAGVSQSPSNKVTEKGKDVELRCDPISGHTALYWYRQSLGQGLEFLIYFQGNSAPDKSGLPSDRFSAERTGGSVSTLTIQRTQQEDSAVYLCASKTGQLYNEQFFGPGTRLTVL.

The chain links TRBV20-1 to TRBJ2-7; unclear D gene. V was trimmed by 6 bases and J by 7 bases, leaving 16 bases between them. The germline V gene has CDR1 DFQATT and CDR2 SNEGSKA (reference sequence). CDR3 length equals 12 residues. This CDR3 is CSAPTVAREQYF. As DNA, the CDR3 is TGCAGTGCACCGACGGTGGCTCGAGAGCAGTACTTC.

This chain links TRBV6-2 or TRBV6-3 with TRBJ2-7; no clear D. The better agreement between TRBJ2-5 and the DNA end casts doubt on the J call. Germline loops: CDR1 MNHEY, CDR2 SVGEGT. The CDR3 is made up of 14 amino acids. CDR3 bases: TGTGCCAGCAGTCCGTTGACATTCAGAGAGACCCAGTACTTC. Translating it yields CASSPLTFRETQYF.

This sequence joins TRBV6-2 or TRBV6-3 and TRBJ1-4; 8 bases fit TRBD1. The CDR3 length is 16 residues. The germline CDR1 and CDR2 sequences are MNHEY and SVGEGT. With 6 bases clipped from V and 6 bases from J, the junction kept 12 bases outside the gene matches. The CDR3 sequence: CASRRPTGTGHEKLFF. As DNA, the CDR3 is TGTGCCAGCAGAAGACCCACCGGGACAGGTCATGAAAAACTGTTTTTT.

V is TRBV7-8 and J is TRBJ2-5; D is undetermined. CDR1 and CDR2 (germline): SGHVS, FQNEAQ. CDR3 length: 15 residues. V gave up 4 bases and J gave up 1 base, with 13 bases separating them. CDR3 nucleotides: TGTGCCAGCAGCTCAAATCTGATCGCCCAAGAGACCCAGTACTTC. It encodes CASSSNLIAQETQYF.

The chain has TRBV7-9 and TRBJ2-1; tentative D call: TRBD2 (6 bases). This CDR3 is 12 amino acids long. Looked up from germline, CDR1 is SEHNR and CDR2 is FQNEAQ (reference sequence). V gave up 6 bases and J gave up 15 bases, with 18 bases separating them. The CDR3 spells CASREKAGTPFF. In nucleotides, the CDR3 is TGTGCCAGCAGGGAAAAAGCCGGGACTCCGTTCTTC.

This clonotype was observed a handful of times. The J gene is TRBJ2-5, the V gene TRBV20-1, with 9 nucleotides matching TRBD2. Germline CDR1 reads DFQATT; CDR2 reads SNEGSKA (reference sequence). V gave up 3 bases and J gave up 5 bases; unmatched junction bases: 7. CDR3 length equals 14 residues. CDR3: CSARIAGAGETQYF. As DNA, the CDR3 is TGCAGTGCTAGGATAGCGGGGGCCGGGGAGACCCAGTACTTC.

Written as DNA, the CDR3 is TGTGCCACCAGTCCTCGGACAGGCAACTCCTACGAGCAGTACTTC. It is translated as CATSPRTGNSYEQYF. V gene TRBV24-1 combines with J gene TRBJ2-7; TRBD1 matches at 7 bases. The germline V gene has CDR1 KGHDR and CDR2 SFDVKD. The CDR3 has 15 residues. Unmatched junction bases numbered 7, after V lost 6 bases and J lost 0 bases.

This rearrangement joins TRBV12-3 or TRBV12-4 to TRBJ1-4; TRBD1 matches at 8 bases. CDR3 length equals 15 residues. V dropped 6 bases and J dropped 5; count of bases not matched to a gene: 8. The CDR3 DNA follows: TGTGCCAGCAGGCCGCCAGGGGGCCTGAATGAAAAACTGTTTTTT. Its translation: CASRPPGGLNEKLFF.

The chain employs TRBV20-1 and TRBJ2-5, with 12 bases fitting TRBD2. The closer fit of TRBJ2-7 to the DNA end suggests the J call may be wrong. The CDR3 totals 14 residues. The germline V gene has CDR1 DFQATT and CDR2 SNEGSKA (reference sequence). The DNA for the CDR3 is TGCAGTGCTGAGGCTAGCGGGGGGGGCTACGAGCAGTACTTC. Amino acid sequence: CSAEASGGGYEQYF.

The chain combines TRBV7-9 with TRBJ1-2; D uncertain. CDR1 is SEHNR and CDR2 is FQNEAQ in the germline V gene (reference sequence). Between the trimmed V and J ends, which lost 5 bases and 3 bases, there was a span of 7 bases. The CDR3 is 12 residues long. The CDR3 reads CASSPLDYGYTF. In DNA form, the CDR3 reads TGTGCCAGCAGCCCATTGGACTATGGCTACACCTTC.

The chain is built from TRBV9 and TRBJ2-5, with 8 positions matching TRBD1. The DNA end lines up better with TRBJ2-7; the J call may be wrong. CDR1 and CDR2 from the germline V gene are SGDLS and YYNGEE. This CDR3 spans 15 amino acids. CDR3 nucleotides: TGTGCCAGCAGCGTAGGGACAGGGAATTCTTACGAGCAGTACTTC. Protein: CASSVGTGNSYEQYF.

The CDR3: CASSAGGEAYEQYF. The CDR3 nucleotides are TGTGCCAGCAGCGCGGGGGGGGAAGCCTACGAGCAGTACTTC. This sequence joins TRBV7-2 and TRBJ2-7, with TRBD2 matching 9 bases. The germline gives CDR1 SGHTA, CDR2 FQGNSA. The CDR3 is made up of 14 amino acids. The trim removed 5 bases at V and 2 bases at J, leaving 4 bases unmatched.

V is TRBV29-1 and J is TRBJ1-4; TRBD1 is a possible D gene (6 bases). From germline, CDR1 is SQVTM and CDR2 ANQGSEA. V was shortened by 6 bases and J by 4 bases, with 9 bases between the two germline ends. This CDR3 region has 12 residues. This CDR3 is CSVGQNNEKLFF. The CDR3 region has the DNA TGCAGCGTCGGACAGAATAATGAAAAACTGTTTTTT.

This clonotype is large (0.1 to 1%) by share. The J gene is TRBJ2-3, the V gene TRBV2; 7 bases map to TRBD2. The CDR3 is 15 residues long. Looked up from germline, CDR1 is SNHLY and CDR2 is FYNNEI. Trimming at V came to 3 bases and at J to 3 bases, leaving 6 bases not matched to a gene. In DNA form, the CDR3 reads TGTGCCAGCAGTGATTTGGGAGGGACTACAGATACGCAGTATTTT. This gives the protein CASSDLGGTTDTQYF.